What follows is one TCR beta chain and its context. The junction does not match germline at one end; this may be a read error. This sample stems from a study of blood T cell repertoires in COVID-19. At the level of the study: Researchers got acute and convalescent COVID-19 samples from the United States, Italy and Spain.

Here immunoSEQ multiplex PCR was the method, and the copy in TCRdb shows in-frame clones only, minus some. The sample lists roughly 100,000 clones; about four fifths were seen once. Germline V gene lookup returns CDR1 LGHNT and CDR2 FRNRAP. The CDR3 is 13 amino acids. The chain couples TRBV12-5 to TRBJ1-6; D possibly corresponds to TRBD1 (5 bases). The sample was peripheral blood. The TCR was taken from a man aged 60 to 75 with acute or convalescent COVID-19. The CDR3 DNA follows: TGTGCTAGTGGCTTGGAGGGGAATTCACCCCTCCACTTT. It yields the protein CASGLEGNSPLHF.